What follows are 23 T cell receptor beta chains derived from one specimen sequenced in a study of blood T cell repertoires in COVID-19 (dated by TCRdb to 2019 to 2021). Receptor amplification or capture employed the immunoSEQ multiplex PCR assay. As stored in TCRdb, this immuneACCESS dataset retains in-frame rearrangements with V and J assigned. A fraction of the clones does not appear; measured against another copy, unresolved V genes explain less than half of the discrepancy, and the remainder lacks a known reason. The sample data list about 670,000 clones, and over 80% of these were observed just once. Of the sample, approximately 0.3% falls within the top ten clones. Source material: peripheral blood. These receptors all come from a woman aged 18-30 years with acute or convalescent COVID-19.

Only one count was recorded for this clone. The rearrangement joins TRBV12-3 or TRBV12-4 to TRBJ2-7, with 8 bases matching TRBD1. This CDR3 contains 13 residues. V lost 6 bases, J lost 5 bases, and 6 bases stayed unmatched. The CDR3 DNA follows: TGTGCCAGCAGACCCTGGACAGGGAACGAGCAGTACTTC. Translation gives CASRPWTGNEQYF.

V is TRBV7-8 and J is TRBJ2-7; no clear D. This CDR3 region has 11 residues. With 6 bases removed from V and 3 bases from J, the gap between germline ends came to 6 bases. Germline V CDR1 and CDR2: SGHVS, FQNEAQ. CDR3 in DNA: TGTGCCAGCAGATCCAGCTACGAGCAGTACTTC. Amino acids: CASRSSYEQYF.

This clone appeared once. The V gene is TRBV2, the J gene TRBJ1-1, with D perhaps TRBD1 (6 bases). Germline values: CDR1 SNHLY, CDR2 FYNNEI. Trimming took 6 bases from V and 8 from J, leaving 13 bases between them. The CDR3 spans 12 residues. CDR3 in DNA: TGTGCCAGCAGGGAGGATACAGGGGAAGCTTTCTTT. It translates to CASREDTGEAFF.

Only one count was recorded for this clone. This rearrangement joins TRBV10-3 to TRBJ1-1; no firm D call. Trimming took 10 bases from V and 10 from J, leaving 19 bases between them. The germline V gene has CDR1 ENHRY and CDR2 SYGVKD. CDR3 length: 12 residues. The CDR3 DNA sequence: TGTGCCACATTGGGAGGTGGGGATGGAGCTTTCTTT. Translation gives CATLGGGDGAFF.

This clone appeared once. This sequence joins TRBV9 and TRBJ2-3; D not resolved. This CDR3 comprises 12 residues. Trimming took off 4 bases at V and 2 bases at J, with 5 bases between the two ends. The germline V gene encodes CDR1 SGDLS and CDR2 YYNGEE. CDR3 region: CASSPITDTQYF. The CDR3 DNA follows: TGTGCCAGCAGCCCTATCACAGATACGCAGTATTTT.

The chain employs TRBV28 and TRBJ1-1; possible D gene TRBD1, 6 bases. The CDR3 length is 19 residues. Germline loops: CDR1 MDHEN, CDR2 SYDVKM. The V end was cut by 3 bases, the J end by 1 base, with 24 bases between. The CDR3 DNA is TGTGCCAGCAGTTTTTCCCGGACAGAGGATAATAAATGGAACACTGAAGCTTTCTTT. Encoded protein: CASSFSRTEDNKWNTEAFF. Using reference TRBV28 and TRBJ1-1 for the parts outside the CDR3, the full variable domain is DVKVTQSSRYLVKRTGEKVFLECVQDMDHENMFWYRQDPGLGLRLIYFSYDVKMKEKGDIPEGYSVSREKKERFSLILESASTNQTSMYLCASSFSRTEDNKWNTEAFFGQGTRLTVV.

As regards this clone: The junction differs from germline at one of its ends, possibly a read error. This chain joins TRBV7-3 and TRBJ1-2, with TRBD1 identical over 9 bases. Germline CDR1 SGHTA, CDR2 FQGTGA. The CDR3 sequence is 13 residues long. CDR3 DNA: TGTGCCAGCAGCTTGACCCGGACAGGGGACCCTTCCTTC. This translates into CASSLTRTGDPSF.

The chain recombines TRBV29-1 with TRBJ2-1; the D gene is possibly TRBD2 (5 bases). Germline CDR1 reads SQVTM; CDR2 reads ANQGSEA. Trimming shortened V by 4 bases and J by 4 bases, and 14 bases separated the two germline ends. The CDR3 is 14 amino acids. The CDR3 DNA sequence: TGCAGCGTTGTCTTACTAGAAAGATACAATGAGCAGTTCTTC. It translates to CSVVLLERYNEQFF.

With respect to this clone: Other DNA sequences of this sample code for an identical CDR3. J is TRBJ1-5 and V is TRBV2; 8 bases fit TRBD1. This CDR3 contains 14 residues. Germline V gene data show CDR1 as SNHLY and CDR2 as FYNNEI. The V and J ends lost 6 bases and 2 bases, in that order; junction bases with no gene match: 3. CDR3 in DNA: TGTGCCAGCAGGGACAGGGTTGGCAATCAGCCCCAGCATTTT. Its translation is CASRDRVGNQPQHF.

The chain employs TRBV6-2 or TRBV6-3 and TRBJ2-7, with D maybe TRBD2 (6 bases). Trimming removed 1 base from V and 0 bases from J, with 10 bases in between. CDR1 and CDR2 (germline): MNHEY, SVGEGT. This CDR3 comprises 15 residues. The CDR3 region has the DNA TGTGCCAGCAGTTACTTCGGGGGAGCCTCCTACGAGCAGTACTTC. Its protein product is CASSYFGGASYEQYF.

This chain connects TRBV7-2 to TRBJ2-2, with unresolved D. V lost 5 bases and J lost 5, with 9 bases in between. The CDR3 runs to 13 residues. Germline V gene lookup returns CDR1 SGHTA and CDR2 FQGNSA. This chain's CDR3 is CASSTARTGELFF. The CDR3 DNA reads as TGTGCCAGCAGCACCGCGAGAACCGGGGAGCTGTTTTTT.

Regarding this clone: The germline gene is not matched at one end of the junction; a read error may be the cause. This chain uses TRBV9 with TRBJ2-5, with 7 nucleotides matching TRBD1. This CDR3 has 13 amino acids. The germline gives CDR1 SGDLS, CDR2 YYNGEE. CDR3 in DNA: TGTGCCAGCACCGTAGGGGGCGAAGAGACCCAGTACTTC. Translated: CASTVGGEETQYF.

This chain joins TRBV19 and TRBJ1-2; no clear D. Trimming took off 3 bases at V and 5 bases at J, with 7 bases between the two ends. The CDR3 loop spans 12 amino acids. The germline V gene encodes CDR1 LNHDA and CDR2 SQIVND (reference sequence). This CDR3 is CASSMEDYGYTF. In DNA, the CDR3 is TGTGCCAGTAGTATGGAGGATTATGGCTACACCTTC.

This clone was seen only once. The chain has TRBV25-1 and TRBJ1-1, with D possibly matching TRBD1 (6 bases). CDR1 and CDR2 from the germline V gene are MGHDK and SYGVNS. The V and J ends lost 3 bases and 3 bases respectively, with 14 bases between them. The CDR3 sequence is 15 residues long. The CDR3 here is CASSEGTGPHTEAFF. CDR3 DNA: TGTGCCAGCAGTGAGGGCACAGGGCCCCACACTGAAGCTTTCTTT.

The V gene is TRBV5-4, the J gene TRBJ2-1, with 10 nucleotides matching TRBD2. Germline V gene sequence: CDR1 SGHNT, CDR2 YYREEE (reference sequence). The J segment lost 4 bases and the V segment lost 4 bases, leaving 8 bases of the junction unmatched. The CDR3 is 16 residues long. DNA of the CDR3: TGTGCCAGCAGCCTTAACCCGGGACTAGCGTACAATGAGCAGTTCTTC. Translated: CASSLNPGLAYNEQFF.

The gene calls are TRBV5-4 and TRBJ2-1; D perhaps matches TRBD1 (5 bases). Germline assignment: CDR1 SGHNT and CDR2 YYREEE (reference sequence). V was cut by 1 base and J by 4 bases, with 9 bases left in between. The CDR3 is 14 amino acids. DNA for the CDR3: TGTGCCAGCAGCTTGATGACAGCATACAATGAGCAGTTCTTC. This gives the protein CASSLMTAYNEQFF.

J is TRBJ2-7 and V is TRBV4-1, with TRBD1 identical over 10 bases. CDR1 and CDR2 from the germline V gene are MGHRA and YSYEKL. Trimming removed 5 bases from V and 3 bases from J; junction bases left unmatched: 4. This CDR3 has 14 amino acids. The CDR3 reads CASSSGQGVYEQYF. The CDR3 bases are TGCGCCAGCAGCTCCGGACAGGGGGTCTACGAGCAGTACTTC.

This clone was detected only once. The chain uses TRBV4-2 and TRBJ2-7; 8 nucleotides match TRBD2. V was clipped by 1 base and J by 3 bases; unmatched bases: 5. Germline V gene lookup returns CDR1 LGHNA and CDR2 YNFKEQ. There are 15 residues in the CDR3. DNA of the CDR3: TGTGCCAGCAGCCAAGGCGGGGGGCTAAACTACGAGCAGTACTTC. Residues: CASSQGGGLNYEQYF.

Only a few counts were recorded for this clone. This sequence joins TRBV4-2 and TRBJ2-7, with D unclear. V was pared by 1 base and J by 2 bases, with 9 bases between. The CDR3 has 14 amino acids. Germline CDR1 reads LGHNA; CDR2 reads YNFKEQ. CDR3 sequence reads: CASSQGGRTYEQYF. The CDR3, as DNA: TGTGCCAGCAGCCAAGGTGGCAGGACCTACGAGCAGTACTTC.

This chain links TRBV4-1 with TRBJ1-2; D remains unclear. The germline CDR1 and CDR2 sequences are MGHRA and YSYEKL. V lost 1 base to trimming and J lost 10 bases, with 19 bases between them. The CDR3 is 15 residues long. CDR3 in amino acids: CASSQATTFLKDYTF. The CDR3 DNA sequence: TGCGCCAGCAGCCAAGCGACTACTTTTCTGAAAGACTACACCTTC.

The rearrangement joins TRBV4-1 to TRBJ2-5, with 10 nucleotides matching TRBD2. V shed 4 bases, J shed 5 bases, and the junction held 1 base outside the gene matches. The CDR3 is made up of 13 amino acids. CDR1 is MGHRA, CDR2 YSYEKL, per germline. The CDR3 nucleotides are TGCGCCAGCAGCCCGGGACTAGCGGAGACCCAGTACTTC. Protein product: CASSPGLAETQYF.

J is TRBJ2-3 and V is TRBV4-3; 9 bases align to TRBD2. Germline loops: CDR1 LGHNA, CDR2 YSLEER. The V and J ends lost 4 bases and 0 bases, in that order; junction bases with no gene match: 5. The CDR3 totals 16 residues. CDR3 loop: CASSRASGGSTDTQYF. CDR3 coding DNA: TGCGCCAGCAGCCGGGCCAGCGGGGGGAGCACAGATACGCAGTATTTT.

This clone was seen just once. The gene calls are TRBV18 and TRBJ1-5, with a weak D call TRBD1 (6 bases). V was pared by 3 bases and J by 5 bases, with 11 bases between. CDR3 length equals 14 residues. The germline CDR1 and CDR2 sequences are KGHSH and LQKENI. The CDR3 DNA reads as TGTGCCAGCTCACCCTGGGACACCGATCAGCCCCAGCATTTT. This gives the protein CASSPWDTDQPQHF.